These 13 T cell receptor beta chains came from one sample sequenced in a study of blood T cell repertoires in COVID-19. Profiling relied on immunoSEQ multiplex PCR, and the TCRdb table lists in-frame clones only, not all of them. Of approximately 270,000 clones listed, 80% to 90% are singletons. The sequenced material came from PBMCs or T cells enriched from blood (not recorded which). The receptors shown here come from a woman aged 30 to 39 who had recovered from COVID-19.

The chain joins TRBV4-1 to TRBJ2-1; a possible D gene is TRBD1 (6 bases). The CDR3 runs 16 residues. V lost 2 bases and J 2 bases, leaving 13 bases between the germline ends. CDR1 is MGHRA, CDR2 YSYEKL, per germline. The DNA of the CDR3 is TGCGCCAGCAGCCAAAGGCAACGGGACACCTACAATGAGCAGTTCTTC. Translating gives CASSQRQRDTYNEQFF.

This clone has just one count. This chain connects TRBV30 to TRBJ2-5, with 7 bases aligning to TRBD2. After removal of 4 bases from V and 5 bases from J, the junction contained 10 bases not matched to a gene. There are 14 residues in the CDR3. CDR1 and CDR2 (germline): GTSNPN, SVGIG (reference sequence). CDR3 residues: CAWTNAGVWETQYF. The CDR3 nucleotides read TGTGCCTGGACGAACGCGGGAGTGTGGGAGACCCAGTACTTC.

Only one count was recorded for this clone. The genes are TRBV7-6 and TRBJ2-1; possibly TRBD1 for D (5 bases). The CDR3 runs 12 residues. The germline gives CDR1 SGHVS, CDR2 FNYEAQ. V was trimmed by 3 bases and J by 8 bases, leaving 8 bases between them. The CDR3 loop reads CASSFIGDEQFF. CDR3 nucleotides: TGTGCCAGCAGCTTTATAGGGGATGAGCAGTTCTTC.

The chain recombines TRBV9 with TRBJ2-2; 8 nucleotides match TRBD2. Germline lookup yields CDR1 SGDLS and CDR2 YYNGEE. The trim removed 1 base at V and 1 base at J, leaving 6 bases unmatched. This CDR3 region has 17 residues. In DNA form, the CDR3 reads TGTGCCAGCAGCGTACAAAGGGCGGGAGGGAACACCGGGGAGCTGTTTTTT. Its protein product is CASSVQRAGGNTGELFF.

CDR3 sequence (DNA): TGTGCTCTCACCTTCGGGACAGGGGGCAAAGATACGCAGTATTTT. Residues: CALTFGTGGKDTQYF. This chain uses TRBV12-5 with TRBJ2-3; TRBD1 matches at 12 bases. The V and J ends lost 11 bases and 5 bases, in that order; junction bases with no gene match: 11. The CDR3 length is 15 residues. Germline V CDR1 and CDR2: LGHNT, FRNRAP.

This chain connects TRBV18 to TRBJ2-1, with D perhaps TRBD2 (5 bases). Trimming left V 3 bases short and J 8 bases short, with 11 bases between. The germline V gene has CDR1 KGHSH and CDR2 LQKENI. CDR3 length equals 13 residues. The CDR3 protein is CASSPEGLYEQFF. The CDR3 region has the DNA TGTGCCAGCTCACCTGAGGGTTTATATGAGCAGTTCTTC.

The CDR3 loop is CASSSTISGGQVTGELFF. DNA of the CDR3: TGTGCCAGCAGTTCAACAATTTCCGGGGGACAGGTGACCGGGGAGCTGTTTTTT. This chain uses TRBV7-2 with TRBJ2-2, with TRBD1 identical over 8 bases. Germline trimming cut 6 bases from V and 5 bases from J; bases unmatched to any gene: 17. This CDR3 has 18 amino acids. Germline values: CDR1 SGHTA, CDR2 FQGNSA.

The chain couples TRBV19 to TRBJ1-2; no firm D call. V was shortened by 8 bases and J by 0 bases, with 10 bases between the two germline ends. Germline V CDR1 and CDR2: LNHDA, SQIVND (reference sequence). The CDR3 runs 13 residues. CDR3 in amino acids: CASGSGANYGYTF. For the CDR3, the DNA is TGTGCCAGTGGGAGTGGAGCTAACTATGGCTACACCTTC.

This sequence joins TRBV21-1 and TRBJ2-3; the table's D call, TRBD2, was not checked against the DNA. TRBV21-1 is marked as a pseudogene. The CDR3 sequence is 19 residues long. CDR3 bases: TGTGCCAGCAGCAAAGTACGGCGGGAGCGGCGGGTGCAGACAGATACGCAGTATTTT. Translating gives CASSKVRRERRVQTDTQYF.

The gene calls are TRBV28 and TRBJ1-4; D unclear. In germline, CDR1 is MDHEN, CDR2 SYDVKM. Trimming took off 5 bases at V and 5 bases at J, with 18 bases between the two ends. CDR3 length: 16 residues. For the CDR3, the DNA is TGTGCCAGCAGTCCGAGTCGCGTAACTCGAAATGAAAAACTGTTTTTT. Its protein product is CASSPSRVTRNEKLFF.

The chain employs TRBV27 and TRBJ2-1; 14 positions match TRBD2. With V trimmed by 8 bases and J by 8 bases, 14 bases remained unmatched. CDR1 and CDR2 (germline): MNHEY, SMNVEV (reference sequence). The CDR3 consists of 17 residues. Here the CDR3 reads CASSDSGTSGSTDEQFF. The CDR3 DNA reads TGTGCCAGCTCAGATTCCGGGACTAGCGGGAGTACCGATGAGCAGTTCTTC.

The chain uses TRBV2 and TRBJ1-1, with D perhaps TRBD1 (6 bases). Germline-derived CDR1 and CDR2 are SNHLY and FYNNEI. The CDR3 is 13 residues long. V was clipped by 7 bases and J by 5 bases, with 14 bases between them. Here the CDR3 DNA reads TGTGCCAGCATGAGGGGGGGAGAGACTGAAGCTTTCTTT. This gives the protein CASMRGGETEAFF.

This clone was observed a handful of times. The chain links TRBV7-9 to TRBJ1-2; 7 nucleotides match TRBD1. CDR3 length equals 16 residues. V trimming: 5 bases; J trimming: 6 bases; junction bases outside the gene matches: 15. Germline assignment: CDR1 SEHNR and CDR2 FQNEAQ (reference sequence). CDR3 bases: TGTGCCAGCAGCGATGGACAGGAGTTTGTCACGGATGGCTACACCTTC. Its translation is CASSDGQEFVTDGYTF. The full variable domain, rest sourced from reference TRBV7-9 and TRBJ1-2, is DTGVSQNPRHKITKRGQNVTFRCDPISEHNRLYWYRQTLGQGPEFLTYFQNEAQLEKSRLLSDRFSAERPKGSFSTLEIQRTEQGDSAMYLCASSDGQEFVTDGYTFGSGTRLTVV.